This T cell receptor beta chain is drawn from a study of radiotherapy plus CTLA-4 blockade in lung cancer. Turning to the study itself: Of the patients, about 17% showed objective responses and 31% attained disease control. Broader study findings: Once radiotherapy plus ipilimumab had been given, TCR clones derived from tumor expanded in blood. Among reported predictors of response, early blood T cell clone dynamics with interferon-beta performed best.

The CDR3 runs to 16 residues. V dropped 5 bases and J dropped 0 bases, with 15 bases sitting between them. Germline values: CDR1 SGHRS, CDR2 YFSETQ. A remark on this clone: The antigen is unknown.

The repertoire was sequenced with immunoSEQ multiplex PCR; TCRdb's copy has only in-frame clones and lacks some. Of 80,000 or so clones in the sample, 60% to 85% were seen once. The chain has TRBV5-1 and TRBJ2-1; D is perhaps TRBD2 (6 bases). The sequence was collected from a human donor with non-small cell lung cancer who had a partial response to radiotherapy plus ipilimumab. Some clones in this sample may be carry-over from other donors' samples. This specimen was peripheral blood, taken from a patient treated with radiotherapy plus ipilimumab. The CDR3 here is CASRSSGTASYNEQFF. The CDR3 DNA reads TGCGCCAGCAGGAGTTCCGGGACTGCCTCCTACAATGAGCAGTTCTTC.